The 28 T cell receptor beta chains below all came from one sample that was sequenced in a study of blood T cells in healthy people across ages. Through a sample-barcoded 5' primer and a J-beta primer mix, a second PCR was run for roughly 7 to 11 cycles. TCRdb re-called the 5' RACE reads with MiXCR, one entry per CDR3 protein. The table includes about 1.6 million distinct CDR3 sequences, roughly 30% detected once. Sequenced input: blood. The receptors come from a woman aged 25 to 45 in good health.

This clonotype occurred a few times. The chain is built from TRBV4-2 and TRBJ2-2, with a tentative D call TRBD1 (6 bases). Germline-derived CDR1 and CDR2 are LGHNA and YNFKEQ. This CDR3 comprises 16 residues. Trimming pared 2 bases from V and 1 base from J, leaving 11 bases between. The DNA for the CDR3 is TGTGCCAGCAGCCAACCCTGGGGACAGAACACCGGGGAGCTGTTTTTT. It yields the protein CASSQPWGQNTGELFF.

The chain couples TRBV20-1 to TRBJ2-3, with TRBD2 as a possible D gene (6 bases). This CDR3 has 17 residues. Germline CDR1 and CDR2: DFQATT and SNEGSKA (reference sequence). The V end lost 0 bases, the J end lost 5 bases, and 21 bases lay between the germline ends. The CDR3 is CSARERLAPPLLDTQYF. The CDR3 nucleotides are TGCAGTGCTAGAGAGCGTCTAGCGCCGCCGTTGCTAGATACGCAGTATTTT.

V usage is TRBV9 and J usage is TRBJ2-7; D might be TRBD2 (5 bases). The J call could be wrong; TRBJ2-1 is a better fit for the DNA end. The germline gives CDR1 SGDLS, CDR2 YYNGEE. This CDR3 has 14 amino acids. This CDR3 is CASSPDGIISEQFF. Written as DNA, the CDR3 is TGTGCCAGCAGCCCAGACGGGATAATCAGTGAGCAGTTCTTC.

This chain uses TRBV20-1 with TRBJ1-1; the D is unclear. Trimming took off 6 bases at V and 0 bases at J, with 11 bases between the two ends. The CDR3 loop spans 13 amino acids. Looked up from germline, CDR1 is DFQATT and CDR2 is SNEGSKA (reference sequence). CDR3: CSAPGTLNTEAFF. CDR3 DNA sequence: TGCAGTGCCCCCGGAACTCTGAACACTGAAGCTTTCTTT.

There are a few counts of this clonotype. The gene calls are TRBV28 and TRBJ2-7; TRBD2 aligns across 11 bases. Germline CDR1 is MDHEN and CDR2 is SYDVKM. This CDR3 spans 17 amino acids. J gave up 6 bases and V 4 bases, and 14 bases lay outside the gene matches. CDR3 DNA sequence: TGTGCCAGCAGTTCTACTATACTAGCGGGAGATGGAACCGAGCAGTACTTC. Its protein product is CASSSTILAGDGTEQYF.

This clonotype came up a few times. The rearrangement links TRBV3-1 to TRBJ2-7, with 9 bases fitting TRBD1. In germline, CDR1 is LGHDT, CDR2 YNNKEL (reference sequence). The junction had 11 bases not matched to a gene; V was cut back by 0 bases and J by 5 bases. There are 17 residues in the CDR3. CDR3 sequence reads: CASSQDDSGQGSHEQYF. The CDR3 DNA is TGTGCCAGCAGCCAAGATGATTCGGGACAGGGTAGCCACGAGCAGTACTTC.

The chain has TRBV5-1 and TRBJ1-2; D is unresolved. This CDR3 is built from 15 residues. The V gene lost 4 bases and the J gene lost 0 bases, with 13 bases spanning the gap. The germline CDR1 and CDR2 sequences are SGHRS and YFSETQ. This chain's CDR3 is CASSNSDIANYGYTF. The CDR3 nucleotides read TGCGCCAGCAGCAACAGTGATATAGCTAACTATGGCTACACCTTC.

This chain uses TRBV15 with TRBJ2-1; no firm D call. The CDR3 is 11 amino acids. Germline V gene lookup returns CDR1 LNHNV and CDR2 YYDKDF (reference sequence). Deletions cut 0 bases from V and 8 bases from J, with 2 bases between. The CDR3: CATSRDDEQFF. The CDR3 DNA reads as TGTGCCACCAGCAGAGACGATGAGCAGTTCTTC.

This clonotype was found a few times. The V call is TRBV6-5, the J call TRBJ1-1; 9 bases match TRBD1. The germline CDR1 and CDR2 sequences are MNHEY and SVGAGI. This CDR3 is built from 13 residues. J was trimmed by 4 bases and V by 8 bases; bases with no gene match: 5. The CDR3 sequence: CASGGQGVTEAFF. In DNA, the CDR3 is TGTGCCAGCGGGGGACAGGGTGTCACTGAAGCTTTCTTT.

To note about this clonotype: A read error is possible here, since a much larger clone lies one base away. The CDR3 region is CASSLKGGGPYKQYF. The CDR3 coding sequence is TGTGCCAGCAGTTTAAAGGGGGGAGGTCCCTACAAGCAGTACTTC. The chain is built from TRBV27 and TRBJ2-7; D is perhaps TRBD1 or TRBD2 (6 bases each). Germline lookup yields CDR1 MNHEY and CDR2 SMNVEV (reference sequence). The CDR3 sequence is 15 residues long.

This rearrangement joins TRBV7-9 to TRBJ2-7; 7 bases match TRBD1. This CDR3 is 14 amino acids long. The germline gives CDR1 SEHNR, CDR2 FQNEAQ (reference sequence). V shed 5 bases and J 3 bases; nucleotides not matched to a gene: 7. CDR3 sequence (DNA): TGTGCCAGCAGCAGAGGGACAGTTCACTACGAGCAGTACTTC. This gives the protein CASSRGTVHYEQYF.

This clonotype showed up just a few times. The chain links TRBV3-1 to TRBJ1-2, with D uncertain. The CDR3 has 13 amino acids. Per germline, CDR1 LGHDT and CDR2 YNNKEL (reference sequence). Trimming pared 1 base from V and 8 bases from J, leaving 11 bases between. DNA for the CDR3: TGTGCCAGCAGCCAAGGCTTAGGCGGCGGCTACACCTTC. This translates into CASSQGLGGGYTF. Drawing the rest from reference TRBV3-1 and TRBJ1-2, the complete variable domain is DTAVSQTPKYLVTQMGNDKSIKCEQNLGHDTMYWYKQDSKKFLKIMFSYNNKELIINETVPNRFSPKSPDKAHLNLHINSLELGDSAVYFCASSQGLGGGYTFGSGTRLTVV.

The V gene is TRBV5-1, the J gene TRBJ2-1; D is perhaps TRBD1 or TRBD2 (5 bases each). Germline V gene sequence: CDR1 SGHRS, CDR2 YFSETQ. The CDR3 covers 16 residues. V lost 0 bases and J lost 8, with 18 bases in between. The CDR3 DNA reads TGCGCCAGCAGCTTGGTTCCGCCCCCAGGGACCGATGAGCAGTTCTTC. This translates into CASSLVPPPGTDEQFF.

The chain uses TRBV20-1 and TRBJ1-2; the D gene is possibly TRBD1 (6 bases). V gave up 4 bases and J gave up 2 bases, with 11 bases separating them. Germline CDR1 and CDR2: DFQATT and SNEGSKA (reference sequence). CDR3 length: 13 residues. Written as DNA, the CDR3 is TGCAGTGCTAATGGCGACAGGAACTATGGCTACACCTTC. Residues: CSANGDRNYGYTF.

The chain joins TRBV5-6 to TRBJ2-3; 10 nucleotides agree with TRBD2. The germline V gene has CDR1 SGHDT and CDR2 YYEEEE. The CDR3 covers 16 residues. The junction had 5 bases not matched to a gene; V was cut back by 2 bases and J by 2 bases. Here the CDR3 reads CASSFSGRPNTDTQYF. Written as DNA, the CDR3 is TGTGCCAGCAGCTTTAGCGGGAGGCCCAACACAGATACGCAGTATTTT. The variable domain in full, completed from reference TRBV5-6 and TRBJ2-3, reads DAGVTQSPTHLIKTRGQQVTLRCSPKSGHDTVSWYQQALGQGPQFIFQYYEEEERQRGNFPDRFSGHQFPNYSSELNVNALLLGDSALYLCASSFSGRPNTDTQYFGPGTRLTVL.

The V and J genes are TRBV6-1 and TRBJ2-7; D is perhaps TRBD1 or TRBD2 (5 bases each). Germline V lookup: CDR1 MNHNS, CDR2 SASEGT. Trimming stripped 0 bases from V and 2 bases from J, with 11 bases between. The CDR3 sequence is 15 residues long. CDR3 DNA: TGTGCCAGCAGTGAAGCTGGGACGTACGCCTACGAGCAGTACTTC. Amino acids: CASSEAGTYAYEQYF.

The genes are TRBV7-2 and TRBJ2-7, with TRBD2 matching 9 bases. CDR1 is SGHTA, CDR2 FQGNSA, per germline. The CDR3 length is 18 residues. V shed 2 bases and J 0 bases; nucleotides not matched to a gene: 11. The CDR3 nucleotides read TGTGCCAGCAGCTTACTGAGGAGCGGGAGGCCGAACTCCTACGAGCAGTACTTC. Translating gives CASSLLRSGRPNSYEQYF.

The rearrangement uses TRBV6-1 and TRBJ1-1, with 8 bases identical to TRBD1. J lost 1 base, V lost 6 bases, and 4 bases had no gene match. The V gene's germline CDR1 is MNHNS and CDR2 SASEGT. The CDR3 is 14 amino acids. The CDR3 DNA reads as TGTGCCAGCAGAGTAGGACAGGGGAACACTGAAGCTTTCTTT. This codes for CASRVGQGNTEAFF.

CDR3 DNA sequence: TGTGCCAGCAGTGACCTAACAGGGTACAATGAGCAGTTCTTC. Translated: CASSDLTGYNEQFF. The chain recombines TRBV2 with TRBJ2-1, with a possible D match to TRBD1 (6 bases). The germline gives CDR1 SNHLY, CDR2 FYNNEI. This CDR3 spans 14 amino acids. Trimming removed 3 bases from V and 4 bases from J, with 10 bases in between. Variable domain in full (rest from reference TRBV2 and TRBJ2-1): EPEVTQTPSHQVTQMGQEVILRCVPISNHLYFYWYRQILGQKVEFLVSFYNNEISEKSEIFDDQFSVERPDGSNFTLKIRSTKLEDSAMYFCASSDLTGYNEQFFGPGTRLTVL.

This chain joins TRBV20-1 and TRBJ2-7; D gene unclear. The V end was cut by 6 bases, the J end by 0 bases, with 12 bases between. This CDR3 has 13 amino acids. CDR1 is DFQATT and CDR2 is SNEGSKA in the germline V gene (reference sequence). The CDR3 DNA follows: TGCAGTGCCAAAGACGGAAGCTCCTACGAGCAGTACTTC. As protein: CSAKDGSSYEQYF.

The gene calls are TRBV27 and TRBJ2-2, with D tentatively TRBD1 (6 bases). V lost 7 bases and J 0 bases, leaving 12 bases between the germline ends. Germline values: CDR1 MNHEY, CDR2 SMNVEV (reference sequence). There are 15 residues in the CDR3. The CDR3 DNA sequence: TGTGCCAGCACCAGGGGCGGAACGAACACCGGGGAGCTGTTTTTT. Its protein is CASTRGGTNTGELFF.

The J gene is TRBJ1-5, the V gene TRBV21-1; TRBD1, the table's D call, was not compared with the DNA. TRBV21-1 is noted as a pseudogene. This CDR3 is built from 16 residues. CDR3 sequence reads: CASSNPSQGSLKPQHF. CDR3 nucleotide sequence: TGTGCCAGCAGCAACCCCTCTCAGGGATCCTTGAAACCCCAGCATTTT.

The gene calls are TRBV4-1 and TRBJ2-1; 9 bases match TRBD2. The end of the DNA aligns better with TRBJ2-7, so the J call may be wrong. This CDR3 is 16 amino acids long. CDR1 and CDR2 from the germline V gene are MGHRA and YSYEKL. CDR3 in amino acids: CASSQEASGNYYEQYF. CDR3 DNA sequence: TGCGCCAGCAGCCAAGAGGCTAGCGGGAATTACTACGAGCAGTACTTC.

This clonotype was detected ten times or more. V usage is TRBV6-6 and J usage is TRBJ2-7, with D possibly matching TRBD1 (6 bases). Germline V gene lookup returns CDR1 MNHNY and CDR2 SVGAGI (reference sequence). CDR3 length: 14 amino acids. Trimming took off 7 bases at V and 3 bases at J, with 16 bases between the two ends. The CDR3 nucleotides read TGTGCCAGCACACGGTCAGGGGCTGGCTACGAGCAGTACTTC. Protein: CASTRSGAGYEQYF.

This chain links TRBV29-1 with TRBJ1-5, with 7 bases that match TRBD1. Germline V lookup: CDR1 SQVTM, CDR2 ANQGSEA. The V segment lost 7 bases and the J segment 3 bases; nucleotides outside the gene matches: 15. CDR3 length: 16 residues. CDR3 region: CSGMRQGRLPNQPQHF. The CDR3 nucleotides read TGCAGCGGGATGAGACAGGGAAGATTGCCCAATCAGCCCCAGCATTTT.

The table lists this clonotype with many counts. This chain links TRBV21-1 with TRBJ2-6; TRBD1 is the table's D call and was not checked against the DNA. TRBV21-1 constitutes a pseudogene. The CDR3 totals 16 residues. The chain's CDR3 is CAPHRGTASGANVLTF. The CDR3 bases are TGTGCCCCCCATCGCGGGACAGCGTCTGGGGCCAACGTCCTGACTTTC.

The chain joins TRBV4-1 to TRBJ2-7; 7 nucleotides line up with TRBD1. V dropped 4 bases and J dropped 0; count of bases not matched to a gene: 9. CDR3 length equals 16 residues. CDR1 and CDR2 from the germline V gene are MGHRA and YSYEKL. CDR3 sequence (DNA): TGCGCCAGCAGCCCGACAGGACAGGTCGGCTCCTACGAGCAGTACTTC. Amino acid sequence: CASSPTGQVGSYEQYF.

This clonotype showed up just once. The V gene is TRBV7-3, the J gene TRBJ2-3, with 7 bases that match TRBD1. Germline CDR1 and CDR2: SGHTA and FQGTGA. Losses at the gene ends were 5 bases for V and 2 bases for J; bases not matched to a gene: 4. The CDR3 has 14 amino acids. This CDR3 reads CASSNTGDTDTQYF. The CDR3 DNA sequence: TGTGCCAGCAGCAATACAGGGGACACAGATACGCAGTATTTT. Combining the CDR3 with reference TRBV7-3 and TRBJ2-3 gives the whole variable domain GAGVSQTPSNKVTEKGKYVELRCDPISGHTALYWYRQSLGQGPEFLIYFQGTGAADDSGLPNDRFFAVRPEGSVSTLKIQRTERGDSAVYLCASSNTGDTDTQYFGPGTRLTVL.